These 9 T cell receptor beta chains originate from one sample sequenced in a study of cytomegalovirus exposure and HLA in healthy donors. Primers: 60 Vbeta forward and 13 Jbeta reverse. Sequencing was performed with immunoSEQ multiplex PCR; in TCRdb, only in-frame clones are kept and a portion is missing. Of around 170,000 clones listed, about 81% are singletons. The sample taken for sequencing was PBMCs. These receptor sequences come from a woman aged 18-29 years in good health and CMV-seronegative.

The chain uses TRBV2 and TRBJ2-1, with TRBD2 identical over 14 bases. Germline CDR1 and CDR2: SNHLY and FYNNEI. CDR3 length: 17 amino acids. With 6 bases clipped from V and 2 bases from J, the junction kept 6 bases outside the gene matches. The CDR3 nucleotides read TGTGCCAGCAGGGGGACTAGCGGGAGCACCGCCTACAATGAGCAGTTCTTC. Translation: CASRGTSGSTAYNEQFF.

The V gene is TRBV7-2, the J gene TRBJ2-3, with 7 bases fitting TRBD2. Germline lookup yields CDR1 SGHTA and CDR2 FQGNSA. The V gene end was trimmed by 5 bases and the J gene end by 0 bases; junction bases not matched to a gene: 11. The CDR3 contains 17 residues. The CDR3 reads CASSTFIAGGSTDTQYF. Here the CDR3 DNA reads TGTGCCAGCAGCACCTTTATAGCGGGCGGTAGCACAGATACGCAGTATTTT.

J is TRBJ1-3 and V is TRBV7-9, with a possible D match to TRBD1 (6 bases). There are 17 residues in the CDR3. V was trimmed by 1 base and J by 2 bases, leaving 15 bases between them. From germline, CDR1 is SEHNR and CDR2 FQNEAQ (reference sequence). CDR3 in DNA: TGTGCCAGCAGCTTAGGAAGGCAGGGGAAGACTGGAAACACCATATATTTT. Protein sequence: CASSLGRQGKTGNTIYF.

The V and J genes are TRBV7-2 and TRBJ2-7, with TRBD2 identical over 8 bases. CDR1 is SGHTA, CDR2 FQGNSA, per germline. The CDR3 runs to 18 residues. V trimming: 3 bases; J trimming: 3 bases; junction bases outside the gene matches: 16. The CDR3 loop is CASSLYLGSGGDYYEQYF. DNA for the CDR3: TGTGCCAGCAGCTTGTACTTAGGTTCGGGGGGGGATTACTACGAGCAGTACTTC.

The chain couples TRBV7-2 to TRBJ2-5; the match to TRBD2 covers 12 bases. The CDR3 is 15 amino acids. The germline V gene has CDR1 SGHTA and CDR2 FQGNSA. Losses at the gene ends were 6 bases for V and 5 bases for J; bases not matched to a gene: 7. The CDR3: CASRELAGGPETQYF. The DNA for the CDR3 is TGTGCCAGCAGGGAGCTAGCGGGAGGGCCGGAGACCCAGTACTTC.

This clone turned up a few times. The chain is built from TRBV29-1 and TRBJ1-1; D might be TRBD1 (5 bases). This CDR3 spans 13 amino acids. Trimming stripped 1 base from V and 3 bases from J, with 9 bases between. The V gene's germline CDR1 is SQVTM and CDR2 ANQGSEA. CDR3 residues: CSVEVQGYTEAFF. The CDR3 DNA reads as TGCAGCGTTGAAGTCCAGGGCTACACTGAAGCTTTCTTT. The full variable domain, rest sourced from reference TRBV29-1 and TRBJ1-1, is SAVISQKPSRDICQRGTSLTIQCQVDSQVTMMFWYRQQPGQSLTLIATANQGSEATYESGFVIDKFPISRPNLTFSTLTVSNMSPEDSSIYLCSVEVQGYTEAFFGQGTRLTVV.

This clone has a single count. The genes are TRBV14 and TRBJ2-6; unclear D gene. This CDR3 spans 13 amino acids. CDR1 is SGHDN and CDR2 is FVKESK in the germline V gene. Trimming took off 6 bases at V and 0 bases at J, with 3 bases between the two ends. CDR3 in DNA: TGTGCCAGCAGTCGCTCTGGGGCCAACGTCCTGACTTTC. Its translation is CASSRSGANVLTF.

This clone has a handful of counts. The chain employs TRBV9 and TRBJ1-6, with no clear D. V dropped 2 bases and J dropped 7 bases, with 7 bases sitting between them. This CDR3 has 13 residues. Germline assignment: CDR1 SGDLS and CDR2 YYNGEE. The CDR3 loop is CASSVSRNSPLHF. Written as DNA, the CDR3 is TGTGCCAGCAGCGTGTCTAGGAATTCACCCCTCCACTTT.

The V and J genes are TRBV27 and TRBJ1-3; 7 bases agree with TRBD1. The CDR3 length is 17 residues. Germline CDR1 reads MNHEY; CDR2 reads SMNVEV (reference sequence). CDR3 in DNA: TGTGGCCGGTCGGGGGGGACAGTATTGTTCTCTGGAAACACCATATATTTT. Its protein product is CGRSGGTVLFSGNTIYF.